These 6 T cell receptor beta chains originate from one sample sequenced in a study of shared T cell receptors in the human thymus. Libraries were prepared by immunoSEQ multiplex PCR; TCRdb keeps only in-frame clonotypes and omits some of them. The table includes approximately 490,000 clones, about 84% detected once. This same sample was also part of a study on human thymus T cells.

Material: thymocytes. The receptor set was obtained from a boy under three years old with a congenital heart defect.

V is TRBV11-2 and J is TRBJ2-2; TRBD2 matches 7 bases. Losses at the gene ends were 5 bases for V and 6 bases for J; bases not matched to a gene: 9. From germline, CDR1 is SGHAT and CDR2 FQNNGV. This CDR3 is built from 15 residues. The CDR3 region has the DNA TGTGCCAGCAGCACGACGGGGGGAGGCGCCGGGGAGCTGTTTTTT. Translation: CASSTTGGGAGELFF. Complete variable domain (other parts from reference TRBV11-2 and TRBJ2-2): EAGVAQSPRYKIIEKRQSVAFWCNPISGHATLYWYQQILGQGPKLLIQFQNNGVVDDSQLPKDRFSAERLKGVDSTLKIQPAKLEDSAVYLCASSTTGGGAGELFFGEGSRLTVL.

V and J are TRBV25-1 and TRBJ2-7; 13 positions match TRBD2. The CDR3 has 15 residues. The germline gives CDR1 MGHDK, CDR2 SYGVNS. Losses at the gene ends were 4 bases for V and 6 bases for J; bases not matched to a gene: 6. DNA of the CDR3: TGTGCCAGCAGTGGCACGGGACTAGCGGGAACCGAGCAGTACTTC. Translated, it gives CASSGTGLAGTEQYF.

CDR3 sequence: CASSDRGQETQYF. DNA for the CDR3: TGTGCCAGCAGTGACCGGGGTCAAGAGACCCAGTACTTC. V usage is TRBV27 and J usage is TRBJ2-5; perhaps TRBD2 as D (5 bases). The germline V gene has CDR1 MNHEY and CDR2 SMNVEV (reference sequence). This CDR3 comprises 13 residues. Trimming took off 5 bases at V and 2 bases at J, with 9 bases between the two ends.

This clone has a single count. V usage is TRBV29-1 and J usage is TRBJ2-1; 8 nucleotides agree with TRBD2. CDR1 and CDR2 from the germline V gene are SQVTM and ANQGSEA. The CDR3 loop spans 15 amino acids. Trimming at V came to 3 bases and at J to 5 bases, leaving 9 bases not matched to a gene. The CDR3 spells CSVDRREVPHNEQFF. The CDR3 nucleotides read TGCAGCGTTGATCGGCGGGAGGTCCCCCACAATGAGCAGTTCTTC.

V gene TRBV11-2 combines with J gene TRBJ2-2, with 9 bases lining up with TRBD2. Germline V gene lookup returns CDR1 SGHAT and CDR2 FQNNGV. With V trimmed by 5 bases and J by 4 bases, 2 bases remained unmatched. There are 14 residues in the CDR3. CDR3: CASSPSGATGELFF. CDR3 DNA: TGTGCCAGCAGCCCTAGCGGGGCCACCGGGGAGCTGTTTTTT.

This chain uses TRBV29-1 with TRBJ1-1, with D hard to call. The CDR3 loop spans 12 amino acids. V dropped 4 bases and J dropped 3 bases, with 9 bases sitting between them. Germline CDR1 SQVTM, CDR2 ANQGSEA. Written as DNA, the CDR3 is TGCAGCGTTGCGTCCAGGCACACTGAAGCTTTCTTT. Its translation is CSVASRHTEAFF.